The clone carrying this T cell receptor beta chain was seen ten or more times. Its antigen is still unknown. The data were taken from a study of T-cell memory formation after mild COVID-19. Study at large: Most TCR clusters belonged to a single donor. Study-wide results and limits: Later expanders leaned CD4+, whereas day 15 to 85 contracting clones were balanced CD4/CD8. The second-wave clones peaking on day 37 were not confirmed as SARS-CoV-2-specific.

V lost 3 bases to trimming and J lost 4 bases, with 10 bases between them. This CDR3 is 13 amino acids long. CDR1 and CDR2 from the germline V gene are SGHRS and YFSETQ. TCRdb re-analysed the 5' RACE reads in MiXCR, keeping a single row per CDR3 protein. The sample contains 300,000 to 350,000 distinct CDR3 sequences, roughly an eighth of which appear only once. The TCR sequence derives from a man in his late teens or twenties who had mild COVID-19 (a few samples of this study predate the infection). Cell type and time point are not known. This chain connects TRBV5-1 to TRBJ1-2; D gene ambiguous. The material sequenced was PBMCs or a T cell subset sorted from them (not recorded which). CDR3 bases: TGCGCCAGCAGCTCCCGGACTGGCTATGGCTACACCTTC. Protein: CASSSRTGYGYTF.